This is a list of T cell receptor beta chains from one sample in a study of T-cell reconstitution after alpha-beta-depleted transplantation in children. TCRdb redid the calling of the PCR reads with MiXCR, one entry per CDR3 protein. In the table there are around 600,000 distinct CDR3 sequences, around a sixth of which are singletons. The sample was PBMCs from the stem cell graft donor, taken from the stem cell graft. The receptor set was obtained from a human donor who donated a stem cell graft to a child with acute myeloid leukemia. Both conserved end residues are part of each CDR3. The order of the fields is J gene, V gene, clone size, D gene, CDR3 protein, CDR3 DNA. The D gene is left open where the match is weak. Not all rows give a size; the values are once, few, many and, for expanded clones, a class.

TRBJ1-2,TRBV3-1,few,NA,CASSQDINYGYTF,TGTGCCAGCAGCCAAGACATAAACTATGGCTACACCTTC
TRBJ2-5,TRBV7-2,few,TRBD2,CASSTEGLAEETQYF,TGTGCCAGCAGCACGGAGGGACTAGCGGAAGAGACCCAGTACTTC
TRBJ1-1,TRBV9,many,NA,CASSVVSGNTEAFF,TGTGCCAGCAGCGTAGTATCGGGGAACACTGAAGCTTTCTTT
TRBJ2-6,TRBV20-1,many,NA,CSALDDSGANVLTF,TGCAGTGCACTGGACGACTCTGGGGCCAACGTCCTGACTTTC
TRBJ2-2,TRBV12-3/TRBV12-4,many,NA,CASSLYGELFF,TGTGCCAGCAGTTTGTACGGGGAGCTGTTTTTT
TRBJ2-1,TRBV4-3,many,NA,CASSQGISQINEQFF,TGCGCCAGCAGCCAAGGAATTAGCCAGATCAATGAGCAGTTCTTC
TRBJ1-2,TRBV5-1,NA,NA,CASSLFADNYGYTF,TGCGCCAGCAGCTTGTTCGCGGATAACTATGGCTACACCTTC
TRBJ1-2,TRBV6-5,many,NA,CASSYSGRYGYTF,TGTGCCAGCAGTTACTCCGGGCGGTATGGCTACACCTTC
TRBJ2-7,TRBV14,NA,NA,CASSLGFGYEQYF,TGTGCCAGCAGTCTAGGGTTTGGGTACGAGCAGTACTTC
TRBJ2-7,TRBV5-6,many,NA,CASSLVNYEQYF,TGTGCCAGCAGCTTGGTTAACTACGAGCAGTACTTC
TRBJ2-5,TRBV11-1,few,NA,CASSLEGTFQETQYF,TGTGCCAGCAGCTTAGAGGGGACATTTCAAGAGACCCAGTACTTC
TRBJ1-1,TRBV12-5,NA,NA,CASGLVGQGNTEAFF,TGTGCTAGTGGTTTGGTGGGCCAGGGTAACACTGAAGCTTTCTTT
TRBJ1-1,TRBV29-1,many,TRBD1,CSVAWGQAGTEAFF,TGCAGCGTTGCCTGGGGACAGGCGGGGACTGAAGCTTTCTTT
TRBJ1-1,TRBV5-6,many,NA,CASSLALTGTYTEAFF,TGTGCCAGCAGCTTGGCCTTGACAGGAACTTACACTGAAGCTTTCTTT
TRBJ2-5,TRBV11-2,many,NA,CASSLGWTLAGIQETQYF,TGTGCCAGCAGCTTAGGGTGGACCTTGGCAGGGATCCAAGAGACCCAGTACTTC
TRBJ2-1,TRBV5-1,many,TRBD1,CASSLRQGWNEQFF,TGCGCCAGCAGCCTCCGACAGGGGTGGAATGAGCAGTTCTTC
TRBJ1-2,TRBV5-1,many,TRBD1,CASSVGDRVNHGYTF,TGCGCCAGCTCCGTCGGTGACAGGGTGAATCATGGCTACACCTTC
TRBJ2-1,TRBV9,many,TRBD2,CASSVTSGHNEQFF,TGTGCCAGCAGCGTGACTAGCGGTCACAATGAGCAGTTCTTC
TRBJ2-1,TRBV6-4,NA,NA,CASSESPSYNEQFF,TGTGCCAGCAGTGAGAGTCCTTCCTACAATGAGCAGTTCTTC
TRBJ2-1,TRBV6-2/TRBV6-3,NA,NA,CASRWLVPSDEQFF,TGTGCCAGCAGGTGGTTAGTTCCGTCGGATGAGCAGTTCTTC
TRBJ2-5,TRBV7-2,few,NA,CASSSNGLKETQYF,TGTGCCAGCAGCTCTAACGGGCTTAAAGAGACCCAGTACTTC
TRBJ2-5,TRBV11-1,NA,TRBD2,CASSLAYRVREGQETQYF,TGTGCCAGCAGCTTAGCCTACAGGGTTCGGGAGGGTCAAGAGACCCAGTACTTC
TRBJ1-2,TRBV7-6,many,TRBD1,CASSWSGTGAFGYTF,TGTGCCAGCAGCTGGTCCGGGACAGGGGCGTTTGGCTACACCTTC
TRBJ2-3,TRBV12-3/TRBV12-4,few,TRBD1,CASSLRSGGKDTQYF,TGTGCCAGCAGTTTGAGGTCAGGGGGTAAGGATACGCAGTATTTT
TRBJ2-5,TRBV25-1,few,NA,CASSGARERRETQYF,TGTGCCAGCAGTGGGGCCAGGGAGAGGCGCGAGACCCAGTACTTC
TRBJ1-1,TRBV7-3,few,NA,CASSSTNGDTEAFF,TGTGCCAGCAGCTCAACGAATGGGGACACTGAAGCTTTCTTT
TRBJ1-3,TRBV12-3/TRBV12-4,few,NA,CASIRETFGNTIYF,TGTGCCAGCATCAGGGAGACATTTGGAAACACCATATATTTT
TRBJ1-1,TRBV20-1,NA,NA,CSARDAQGHTEAFF,TGCAGTGCTAGAGATGCACAGGGTCACACTGAAGCTTTCTTT
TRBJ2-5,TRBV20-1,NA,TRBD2,CSAKGAGGPETQYF,TGCAGTGCTAAGGGAGCGGGGGGGCCAGAGACCCAGTACTTC
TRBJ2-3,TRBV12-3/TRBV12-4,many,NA,CASSPPREVRQYF,TGTGCCAGCAGCCCTCCGAGGGAGGTGAGGCAGTATTTT
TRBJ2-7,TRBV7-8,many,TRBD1,CASSDQGVAYEQYF,TGTGCCAGCAGCGACCAGGGGGTTGCGTACGAGCAGTACTTC